This TCR beta chain derives from a study of cytomegalovirus exposure and HLA in healthy donors. Germline trimming cut 2 bases from V and 7 bases from J; bases unmatched to any gene: 8. Germline CDR1 SNHLY, CDR2 FYNNEI. The CDR3 has 15 amino acids. Primers: 60 Vbeta forward and 13 Jbeta reverse. Profiling relied on immunoSEQ multiplex PCR, and the TCRdb table lists in-frame clones only, not all of them. The repertoire has roughly 230,000 clones, around 80% of them found once; the top ten carry 0.45% to 0.5%. The material sequenced was PBMCs. The sequence was collected from a boy younger than 18 in good health and CMV-seronegative. The V and J genes are TRBV2 and TRBJ1-5; 7 positions match TRBD1. In DNA, the CDR3 is TGTGCCAGCAGTGAACGCACAGGGGCTGAACAGCCCCAGCATTTT. Translation: CASSERTGAEQPQHF.